These 26 T cell receptor beta chains share one sample of origin, sequenced in a study of T cells in Graves' hyperthyroidism and ophthalmopathy. RNA transcripts provided the source from which TCR beta CDR3 regions were amplified. The HTBI primer set was used in a first-round RT-PCR of the TCR CDR3. MiXCR, run by TCRdb on the multiplex PCR reads, gives a single entry per CDR3 protein. The sample contains 350,000 or so distinct CDR3 sequences, about a sixth of which appear only once. The sequencing sample was made of blood. The origin of the receptors is a woman aged 40 to 50 with Graves' ophthalmopathy.

This clonotype was seen many times. This chain uses TRBV27 with TRBJ1-1; 8 bases map to TRBD1. The length of the CDR3 is 16 residues. With V trimmed by 6 bases and J by 5 bases, 14 bases remained unmatched. The germline V gene has CDR1 MNHEY and CDR2 SMNVEV (reference sequence). The DNA of the CDR3 is TGTGCCAGCAGGCTCCTCCAGGGGGCTCGGATTACTGAAGCTTTCTTT. It is translated as CASRLLQGARITEAFF.

This clonotype was observed many times. The rearrangement links TRBV30 to TRBJ1-2, with D perhaps matching TRBD1 (5 bases). This CDR3 has 12 amino acids. V was pared by 0 bases and J by 8 bases, with 10 bases between. Germline V gives CDR1 GTSNPN, CDR2 SVGIG (reference sequence). The CDR3 loop is CAWSVGSGGYTF. As DNA, the CDR3 is TGTGCCTGGAGTGTTGGGTCAGGGGGCTACACCTTC.

V is TRBV6-1 and J is TRBJ2-7; D might be TRBD1 or TRBD2, each matching 5 bases. The CDR3 length is 13 residues. V dropped 6 bases and J dropped 6 bases, with 15 bases sitting between them. From germline, CDR1 is MNHNS and CDR2 SASEGT. CDR3 coding DNA: TGTGCCAGCAGCGCGATCACGAGGGGCGAGCAGTACTTC. Residues: CASSAITRGEQYF.

This clonotype occurred many times. CDR3 residues: CASSLTGEAEAFF. CDR3 nucleotides: TGTGCCAGCAGCTTAACTGGGGAGGCTGAAGCTTTCTTT. The V gene is TRBV7-9, the J gene TRBJ1-1; D gene ambiguous. The CDR3 is made up of 13 amino acids. The germline V gene encodes CDR1 SEHNR and CDR2 FQNEAQ (reference sequence). V lost 2 bases, J lost 6 bases, and 10 bases lay in between.

This clonotype was counted many times. This rearrangement joins TRBV2 to TRBJ2-7; TRBD1 agrees at 8 bases. CDR1 and CDR2 from the germline V gene are SNHLY and FYNNEI. The CDR3 sequence is 14 residues long. With V trimmed by 8 bases and J by 6 bases, 12 bases remained unmatched. The CDR3 loop is CASESRDRFREQYF. In nucleotides, the CDR3 is TGTGCCAGCGAAAGCCGGGACAGGTTTCGCGAGCAGTACTTC.

This clonotype was seen many times. The chain uses TRBV30 and TRBJ2-6; D not certain. The germline V gene encodes CDR1 GTSNPN and CDR2 SVGIG (reference sequence). V gave up 2 bases and J gave up 2 bases, with 10 bases separating them. The CDR3 is 15 residues long. CDR3 in amino acids: CAWSQERAGANVLTF. The CDR3 nucleotides read TGTGCCTGGAGTCAGGAAAGGGCTGGGGCCAACGTCCTGACTTTC.

This clonotype was found many times. V gene TRBV3-1 combines with J gene TRBJ2-2, with 12 positions matching TRBD1. The CDR3 spans 16 residues. V shed 3 bases and J 3 bases; nucleotides not matched to a gene: 2. The germline CDR1 and CDR2 sequences are LGHDT and YNNKEL (reference sequence). CDR3 residues: CASSQGQGAYTGELFF. CDR3 DNA sequence: TGTGCCAGCAGCCAGGGACAGGGGGCTTACACCGGGGAGCTGTTTTTT.

This clonotype was detected many times. The chain uses TRBV6-2 or TRBV6-3 and TRBJ2-7; 7 nucleotides agree with TRBD2. Germline CDR1 reads MNHEY; CDR2 reads SVGEGT. The CDR3 loop spans 14 amino acids. Germline trimming cut 6 bases from V and 3 bases from J; bases unmatched to any gene: 8. The CDR3 loop reads CASRTVAGLYEQYF. DNA of the CDR3: TGTGCCAGCAGAACAGTAGCGGGTCTCTACGAGCAGTACTTC.

This clonotype was counted many times. The chain is built from TRBV29-1 and TRBJ2-7; the D is unclear. Germline V gives CDR1 SQVTM, CDR2 ANQGSEA. V was trimmed by 6 bases and J by 4 bases, leaving 13 bases between them. This CDR3 is built from 12 residues. CDR3 sequence reads: CSVRIDPYEQYF. CDR3 DNA: TGCAGCGTAAGGATCGATCCGTACGAGCAGTACTTC.

This clonotype was seen many times. V gene TRBV6-1 combines with J gene TRBJ2-7, with D possibly matching TRBD1 (6 bases). The CDR3 runs 15 residues. Trimming shortened V by 8 bases and J by 2 bases, and 19 bases separated the two germline ends. CDR1 and CDR2 (germline): MNHNS, SASEGT. The CDR3 DNA follows: TGTGCCAGCCTAAAAGCGGCAGGGACAACCTACGAGCAGTACTTC. It specifies CASLKAAGTTYEQYF.

Ten or more counts support this clonotype. The genes are TRBV25-1 and TRBJ1-1; 12 bases are a match to TRBD1. This CDR3 has 13 residues. The ends lost 5 bases at V and 8 bases at J; junction bases unmatched: 3. Per germline, CDR1 MGHDK and CDR2 SYGVNS. The CDR3 sequence is CASSRDRGQEAFF. The CDR3 coding sequence is TGTGCCAGCAGTCGGGACAGGGGGCAAGAAGCTTTCTTT. The entire variable domain, with the rest obtained from reference TRBV25-1 and TRBJ1-1, is as follows: EADIYQTPRYLVIGTGKKITLECSQTMGHDKMYWYQQDPGMELHLIHYSYGVNSTEKGDLSSESTVSRIRTEHFPLTLESARPSHTSQYLCASSRDRGQEAFFGQGTRLTVV.

The chain couples TRBV6-2 or TRBV6-3 to TRBJ1-2; 9 nucleotides align to TRBD1. This CDR3 region has 19 residues. The germline gives CDR1 MNHEY, CDR2 SVGEGT. V lost 0 bases and J lost 10; bases outside the gene matches: 21. The DNA for the CDR3 is TGTGCCAGCAGTTACTCCCGGGGGACAGGGTTAAGGCCTCTTATCGACTACACCTTC. Translation: CASSYSRGTGLRPLIDYTF.

Details on this clonotype: Just one base apart from a much larger clone, this may be a read error. The J gene is TRBJ2-5, the V gene TRBV7-3; D is perhaps TRBD2 (5 bases). Germline CDR1 is SGHTA and CDR2 is FQGTGA. This CDR3 comprises 15 residues. Here the CDR3 DNA reads TGTGCCAGCAGCTTAAATCCGGGATCGCAAGAGACCCGGTACTTC. Its translation is CASSLNPGSQETRYF.

This clonotype came up many times. The chain has TRBV5-6 and TRBJ1-5; D may be TRBD1 (5 bases). The CDR3 is 16 residues long. CDR1 is SGHDT, CDR2 YYEEEE, per germline. V lost 0 bases and J lost 0, with 10 bases in between. The CDR3: CASSLGGEYSNQPQHF. The CDR3 region has the DNA TGTGCCAGCAGCTTGGGAGGGGAGTATAGCAATCAGCCCCAGCATTTT.

Many counts were recorded for this clonotype. The chain has TRBV5-1 and TRBJ2-7, with D perhaps matching TRBD1 (6 bases). Per germline, CDR1 SGHRS and CDR2 YFSETQ. V dropped 0 bases and J dropped 7 bases, with 14 bases sitting between them. The CDR3 covers 14 residues. This CDR3 is CASSLVYRAVEQYF. CDR3 nucleotide sequence: TGCGCCAGCAGCTTGGTATACAGGGCGGTGGAGCAGTACTTC.

This clonotype was recorded many times. The gene calls are TRBV11-2 and TRBJ2-6; possibly TRBD1 for D (6 bases). V was pared by 1 base and J by 2 bases, with 12 bases between. CDR3 length: 17 residues. Germline CDR1 SGHAT, CDR2 FQNNGV. CDR3 residues: CASSLGFGQTGANVLTF. Written as DNA, the CDR3 is TGTGCCAGCAGCTTAGGATTCGGACAGACTGGGGCCAACGTCCTGACTTTC.

This chain uses TRBV30 with TRBJ2-5; TRBD1 matches 9 bases. V gave up 4 bases and J gave up 1 base; unmatched junction bases: 7. The length of the CDR3 is 15 residues. In germline, CDR1 is GTSNPN, CDR2 SVGIG (reference sequence). CDR3 residues: CAWKGGQGIQETQYF. The DNA of the CDR3 is TGTGCCTGGAAGGGGGGACAGGGCATCCAAGAGACCCAGTACTTC.

This clonotype was recorded many times. The chain couples TRBV6-1 to TRBJ2-5; D is possibly TRBD1 or TRBD2 (7 bases each). Germline assignment: CDR1 MNHNS and CDR2 SASEGT. The CDR3 contains 17 residues. The germline V and J ends were trimmed by 1 base and 7 bases, with 22 bases remaining between them. The CDR3 protein is CASSEVRQGGGFGTQYF. Written as DNA, the CDR3 is TGTGCCAGCAGTGAAGTGCGACAGGGCGGGGGTTTCGGGACCCAGTACTTC.

About this clonotype itself: A junction boundary mismatches the germline segment, possibly from a read error. The chain uses TRBV6-4 and TRBJ1-1; D not resolved. Germline values: CDR1 MRHNA, CDR2 SNTAGT. CDR3 size: 16 residues. CDR3 loop: CGSSDSGLTMNTEAFF. The DNA for the CDR3 is TGTGGCAGCAGTGACTCAGGTCTCACTATGAACACTGAAGCTTTCTTT.

V usage is TRBV20-1 and J usage is TRBJ1-5; D gene ambiguous. The CDR3 is 15 amino acids. Trimming shortened V by 3 bases and J by 4 bases, and 16 bases separated the two germline ends. Per germline, CDR1 DFQATT and CDR2 SNEGSKA (reference sequence). In DNA, the CDR3 is TGCAGTGCTAGCGTGGACGCCCAGAGGAATCAGCCCCAGCATTTT. Protein: CSASVDAQRNQPQHF.

In its sample, this clonotype was seen many times. V usage is TRBV19 and J usage is TRBJ2-7; D gene uncertain. V lost 3 bases, J lost 1 base, and 7 bases lay in between. The CDR3 has 13 amino acids. Germline-derived CDR1 and CDR2 are LNHDA and SQIVND (reference sequence). The CDR3 sequence: CASSIGGSYEQYF. Written as DNA, the CDR3 is TGTGCCAGTAGTATCGGTGGGTCCTACGAGCAGTACTTC.

This clonotype was recorded at least ten times. The chain has TRBV5-1 and TRBJ2-7, with a tentative D call TRBD1 (5 bases). The V and J ends lost 3 bases and 4 bases respectively, with 8 bases between them. Germline V gene sequence: CDR1 SGHRS, CDR2 YFSETQ. CDR3 length: 12 residues. CDR3 bases: TGCGCCAGCAGCTCGTCAGGGTACGAGCAGTACTTC. Translating it yields CASSSSGYEQYF. Full variable domain (rest looked up from reference TRBV5-1 and TRBJ2-7): KAGVTQTPRYLIKTRGQQVTLSCSPISGHRSVSWYQQTPGQGLQFLFEYFSETQRNKGNFPGRFSGRQFSNSRSEMNVSTLELGDSALYLCASSSSGYEQYFGPGTRLTVT.

This clonotype is a singleton in its sample. A much larger clonotype is one base distant, so this may be a read error. The J gene is TRBJ2-5, the V gene TRBV6-5, with a weak D call TRBD1 (6 bases). The CDR3 sequence is 13 residues long. V dropped 8 bases and J dropped 5 bases, with 15 bases sitting between them. Germline V gene data show CDR1 as MNHEY and CDR2 as SVGAGI. For the CDR3, the DNA is TGTGCCAGCCGTTTAGGGGGAATGGAGACCCAGTACTTC. This sequence encodes CASRLGGMETQYF.

At least ten counts were recorded for this clonotype. The V and J genes are TRBV12-3 or TRBV12-4 and TRBJ1-1; D remains unclear. The CDR3 totals 13 residues. V was pared by 3 bases and J by 0 bases, with 5 bases between. CDR3 DNA: TGTGCCAGCAGTTTGGAAATGAACACTGAAGCTTTCTTT. It codes for CASSLEMNTEAFF.

The J gene is TRBJ2-7, the V gene TRBV7-9; D not certain. Between the trimmed V and J ends, which lost 3 bases and 6 bases, there was a span of 15 bases. This CDR3 is 14 amino acids long. CDR1 and CDR2 from the germline V gene are SEHNR and FQNEAQ (reference sequence). The CDR3 region is CASSLHGANSEQYF. The CDR3 coding sequence is TGTGCCAGCAGCTTGCATGGTGCGAATTCCGAGCAGTACTTC.

The J gene is TRBJ1-1, the V gene TRBV12-3 or TRBV12-4; D unclear. This CDR3 is built from 16 residues. Between the trimmed V and J ends, which lost 3 bases and 0 bases, there was a span of 14 bases. Here the CDR3 reads CASSFRVRAMNTEAFF. The CDR3 region has the DNA TGTGCCAGCAGTTTTCGAGTGAGAGCCATGAACACTGAAGCTTTCTTT.